This TCR beta chain originates from a study of cytomegalovirus exposure and HLA in healthy donors. About this clone: Antigen specificity is unknown.

Study-wide results and limits: Through in vitro validation, three CMV-associated chains were shown to be specific for CMV antigens. Despite most TCR sequences being rare, some public TCRs occurred in many donors. Researchers catalogued over 150 TCR beta chains as cytomegalovirus-associated.

The PCR contained 60 Vbeta and 13 Jbeta primers. Some clones are missing from TCRdb's copy, which holds only in-frame ones; the method was immunoSEQ multiplex PCR. The repertoire table contains around 140,000 clones. CDR1 is SGDLS and CDR2 is YYNGEE in the germline V gene. This CDR3 contains 14 residues. The V end lost 0 bases, the J end lost 2 bases, and 5 bases lay between the germline ends. This TCR was recovered from a woman in her 40s in good health and CMV-seropositive. The sample consisted of PBMCs. V usage is TRBV9 and J usage is TRBJ1-4, with D maybe TRBD1 (5 bases). The CDR3 loop is CASSVEGTNEKLFF. In DNA, the CDR3 is TGTGCCAGCAGCGTAGAGGGGACTAATGAAAAACTGTTTTTT. Based on the CDR3 plus reference TRBV9 and TRBJ1-4, the full variable domain is DSGVTQTPKHLITATGQRVTLRCSPRSGDLSVYWYQQSLDQGLQFLIQYYNGEERAKGNILERFSAQQFPDLHSELNLSSLELGDSALYFCASSVEGTNEKLFFGSGTQLSVL.